A selection of T cell receptor beta chains follows, all from one sample in a study of T cell repertoires in cytomegalovirus infection. TCRdb itself ran the reads through MiXCR, one entry per CDR3 protein. Among about 440,000 distinct CDR3 sequences listed, approximately 31% were seen once. The sequenced sample was PBMCs. These receptors were obtained from a human donor in good health (CMV status not recorded). Some clones in this sample may be carry-over from other donors' samples. CDR3s include the opening cysteine and the closing phenylalanine or tryptophan. Fields, in order: V gene, D gene, clone size, J gene, CDR3 DNA, CDR3 protein. A D gene is named only where the DNA matches it firmly. Some rows mark clone size as missing; the rest say once, few, many or name a class of expanded clone.

>TRBV7-2|NA|many|TRBJ1-1
TGTGCCAGCAGCTCCCAGGGTACGACTAACACTGAAGCTTTCTTT
CASSSQGTTNTEAFF
>TRBV5-6|NA|few|TRBJ1-1
TGTGCCAGCAGCCAGCTAGATGTGAACACTGAAGCTTTCTTT
CASSQLDVNTEAFF
>TRBV4-2|TRBD1|few|TRBJ2-5
TGTGCCAGCAGCGAGAGGGTAGGGGGCTGGGTAGAGACCCAGTACTTC
CASSERVGGWVETQYF
>TRBV6-1|NA|many|TRBJ2-6
TGTGCCAGCAAATTGTACGGAGACTCTGGGGCCAACGTCCTGACTTTC
CASKLYGDSGANVLTF
>TRBV7-8|NA|many|TRBJ1-2
TGTGCCAGCAGCCCCGGGCCCCACGATGGAGGCTACACCTTC
CASSPGPHDGGYTF
>TRBV20-1|TRBD2|few|TRBJ2-1
TGCAGTGCTAGCCAAAGCGGGGGGGGCTACAATGAGCAGTTCTTC
CSASQSGGGYNEQFF
>TRBV9|NA|NA|TRBJ2-7
TGTGCCAGCAGCGTAGGTCTGGGGTTGGACGAGCAGTACTTC
CASSVGLGLDEQYF
>TRBV7-9|TRBD1|NA|TRBJ1-1
TGTGCCAGCAGCTTATTGCAGGGGGTAAGGACTGAAGCTTTCTTT
CASSLLQGVRTEAFF
>TRBV6-1|TRBD1|many|TRBJ2-3
TGTGCCAGCAGTCGCCAGGGGGCCACAGATACGCAGTATTTT
CASSRQGATDTQYF
>TRBV2|NA|few|TRBJ2-1
TGTGCCAGCAGTGGGGCGGGGTTATCCTACAATGAGCAGTTCTTC
CASSGAGLSYNEQFF
>TRBV6-2/TRBV6-3|NA|few|TRBJ1-5
TGTGCCAGCGGCTCGGACTGGGATGGCAATCAGCCCCAGCATTTT
CASGSDWDGNQPQHF
>TRBV7-6|NA|many|TRBJ2-7
TGTGCCAGCAGCCTGACTCTGGGCCCCGGAGGGGTCGAGCAGTACTTC
CASSLTLGPGGVEQYF
>TRBV14|NA|few|TRBJ2-7
TGTGCCAGCAGCCAAGTCGGAGGGCGGGAGCAGTACTTC
CASSQVGGREQYF
>TRBV12-3/TRBV12-4|TRBD2|NA|TRBJ2-3
TGTGCCAGCAGTTTCCGCGGGGGGGCCATAGATACGCAGTATTTT
CASSFRGGAIDTQYF
>TRBV2|TRBD1|few|TRBJ1-2
TGTGCCAGCAGTGAGGCCGGGACAGGTTCTTTCAACTATGGCTACACCTTC
CASSEAGTGSFNYGYTF
>TRBV7-3|NA|many|TRBJ2-1
TGTGCCAGCAGCTTAGGGCTAGCCGGCAATGAGCAGTTCTTC
CASSLGLAGNEQFF
>TRBV6-2/TRBV6-3|NA|NA|TRBJ2-7
TGTGCCAGCAGTTACTCACTTACGGAGCAGTACTTC
CASSYSLTEQYF
>TRBV20-1|TRBD1|NA|TRBJ1-4
TGCAGTGCTAGCAGACAGGGTGAAAAACTGTTTTTT
CSASRQGEKLFF
>TRBV7-2|TRBD1|many|TRBJ1-1
TGTGCCAGCAGCCCCCGGACAGGGGAGGTAGGGAACACTGAAGCTTTCTTT
CASSPRTGEVGNTEAFF
>TRBV11-2|NA|NA|TRBJ1-1
TGTTCCAGCAGCCGCGAATCGGTGAACACTGAAGCTTTCTTT
CSSSRESVNTEAFF
>TRBV2|NA|NA|TRBJ1-2
TGTGCCAGCAGCCCAGGGTTCGGCTATGGCTACACCTTC
CASSPGFGYGYTF
>TRBV19|TRBD1|once|TRBJ1-2
TGTGCCAGTAGTATCTTTCTGACAGGGGCGAGTGGCTACACCTTC
CASSIFLTGASGYTF
>TRBV2|NA|NA|TRBJ1-5
TGTGCCAGCAACCCTGGGCTAAGACAGCCCCAGCATTTT
CASNPGLRQPQHF
>TRBV29-1|TRBD1|NA|TRBJ1-1
TGCAGCGCCGGACACGGGACAGGGTGGACTGAAGCTTTCTTT
CSAGHGTGWTEAFF
>TRBV7-6|TRBD2|NA|TRBJ2-7
TGTGCCAGCAGCTTCGGAGCGGGGACCTACGAGCAGTACTTC
CASSFGAGTYEQYF
>TRBV28|NA|few|TRBJ2-7
TGTGCCAGCAGTTCCTTGGACAGGAGGGGCTCCTACGAGCAGTACTTC
CASSSLDRRGSYEQYF
>TRBV20-1|NA|few|TRBJ2-5
TGCAGTGCTAGAGATTCGGGGAAAGAGACCCAGTACTTC
CSARDSGKETQYF
>TRBV6-5|NA|few|TRBJ1-3
TGTGCCAGCAGTTCCGACCGATACTCTGGAAACACCATATATTTT
CASSSDRYSGNTIYF
>TRBV6-6|TRBD1|few|TRBJ2-7
TGTGCCAGCAGGAACTCCGGGACAGCGGTCTACGAGCAGTACTTC
CASRNSGTAVYEQYF
>TRBV7-8|TRBD1|NA|TRBJ1-2
TGTGCCAGCAGCTTAGGGGGACAGGGGGTCTATCACTATGGCTACACCTTC
CASSLGGQGVYHYGYTF
>TRBV7-6|NA|NA|TRBJ2-5
TGTGCCAGCAGCTTAATGGCCCCCACAGGGATAAAGGAGACCCAGTACTTC
CASSLMAPTGIKETQYF
>TRBV4-3|NA|many|TRBJ1-5
TGCGCCAGCAGCCAAGATCTTGGGTTCAATCAGCCCCAGCATTTT
CASSQDLGFNQPQHF
>TRBV3-1|TRBD1|few|TRBJ1-6
TGTGCCAGCAGCCGCCGACAGGGTAGGTTGAATTCACCCCTCCACTTT
CASSRRQGRLNSPLHF
>TRBV7-8|NA|many|TRBJ2-1
TGTGCCAGCAGCTCACCCGACAATGAGCAGTTCTTC
CASSSPDNEQFF